This T cell receptor (beta chain) was sequenced in a study of Graves' ophthalmopathy and Graves' hyperthyroidism. Overall study findings and caveats: A 13-signature model separated ophthalmopathy from stable hyperthyroidism, about 88% sensitivity, 75% to 84% specificity.

Recruitment covered hyperthyroidism patients aged 18 to 65 whose new diagnosis was of under 2 months' duration. Germline lookup yields CDR1 SGHAT and CDR2 FQNNGV. The CDR3 contains 14 residues. V was cut by 2 bases and J by 5 bases, with 13 bases left in between. This clonotype came up many times. Its antigen is unidentified. CDR3 regions of TCR beta were amplified from RNA transcripts. An opening RT-PCR round employed HTBI primers and preceded a second-round multiplex PCR. TCRdb reprocessed the multiplex PCR reads via MiXCR and lists one record per CDR3 protein. The repertoire holds some 350,000 distinct CDR3 sequences, roughly a sixth seen once, with roughly 2.3% in the top ten.

This receptor was taken from an adult woman with stable Graves' hyperthyroidism. V gene TRBV11-2 combines with J gene TRBJ2-7, with D possibly TRBD1 on 6 matching bases. The sample comprised peripheral blood. Here the CDR3 reads CASSLFGAGDEQYF. CDR3 nucleotide sequence: TGTGCCAGCAGCTTATTTGGGGCAGGGGACGAGCAGTACTTC.